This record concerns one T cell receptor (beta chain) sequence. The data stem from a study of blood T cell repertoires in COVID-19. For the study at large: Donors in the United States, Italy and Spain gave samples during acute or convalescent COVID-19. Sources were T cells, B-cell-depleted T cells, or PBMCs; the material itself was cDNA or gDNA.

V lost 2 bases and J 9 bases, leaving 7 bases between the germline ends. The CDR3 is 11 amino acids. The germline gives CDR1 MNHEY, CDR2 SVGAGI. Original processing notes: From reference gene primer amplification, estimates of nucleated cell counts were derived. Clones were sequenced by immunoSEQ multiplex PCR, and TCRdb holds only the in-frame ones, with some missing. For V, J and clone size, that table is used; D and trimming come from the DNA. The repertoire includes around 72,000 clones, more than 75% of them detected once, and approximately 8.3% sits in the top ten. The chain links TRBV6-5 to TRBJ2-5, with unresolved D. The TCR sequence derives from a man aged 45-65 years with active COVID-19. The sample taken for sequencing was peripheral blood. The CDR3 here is CASSYDRAQYF. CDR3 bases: TGTGCCAGCAGTTACGACCGGGCCCAGTACTTC.